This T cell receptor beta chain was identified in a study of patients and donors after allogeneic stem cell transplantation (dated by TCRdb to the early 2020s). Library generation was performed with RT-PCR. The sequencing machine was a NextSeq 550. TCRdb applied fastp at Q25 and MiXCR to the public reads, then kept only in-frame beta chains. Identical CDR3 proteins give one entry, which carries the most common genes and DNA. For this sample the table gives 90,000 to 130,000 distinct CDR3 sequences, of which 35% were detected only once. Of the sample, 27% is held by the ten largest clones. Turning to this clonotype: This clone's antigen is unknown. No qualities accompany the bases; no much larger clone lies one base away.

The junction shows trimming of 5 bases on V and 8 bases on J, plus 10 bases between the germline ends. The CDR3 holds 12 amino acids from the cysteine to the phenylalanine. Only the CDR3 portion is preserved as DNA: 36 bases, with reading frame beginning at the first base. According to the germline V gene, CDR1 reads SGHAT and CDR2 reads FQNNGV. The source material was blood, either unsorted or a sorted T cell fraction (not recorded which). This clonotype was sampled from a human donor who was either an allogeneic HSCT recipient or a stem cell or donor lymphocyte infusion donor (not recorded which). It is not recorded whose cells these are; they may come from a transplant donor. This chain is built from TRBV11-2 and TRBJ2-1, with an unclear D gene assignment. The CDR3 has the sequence CASSTMWHEQFF. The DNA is TGTGCCAGCAGCACCATGTGGCATGAGCAGTTCTTC.